This entry features one TCR beta chain sequence. This clonotype occurred a few times. Its binding antigen is unknown. No base-level quality is on record; no much larger clone is a single base apart. PBMCs were isolated by Ficoll-Paque density gradient centrifugation. The sample comes from a study of T-cell memory formation after mild COVID-19 (dated by TCRdb to 2020 to 2023). Study-level background: Most TCR sequence clusters were specific to one of the two donors. In two donors, T-cell clones that expanded and contracted after mild COVID-19 were followed by sequencing TCRalpha and TCRbeta repertoires longitudinally. The cohort was made up of two young adult volunteers, one female and one male, who were previously healthy.

Overall study results and their limits: Contracting CD4+ clones were located mainly in the CM and EM memory subsets, whereas CD8+ clones were found to be enriched in EMRA. Clones that contracted from day 15 to 85 showed balanced CD4/CD8 phenotypes, whereas a second wave of clones that expanded from day 15 to 37 leaned towards CD4+. Only a couple of mild cases were covered in the study, and larger cohorts including severe cases with pre-infection samples were considered necessary. SARS-CoV-2 specificity of the second-wave clones peaking on day 37 was not confirmed. Some responding clones were detected in pre-infection memory, suggesting pre-existing cross-reactive memory T cells joined the SARS-CoV-2 response.

For CDR1 and CDR2, the germline V gene (reference sequence) lists LNHDA and SQIVND. The CDR3 covers 15 residues, taking in both the cysteine and the phenylalanine. Here the CDR3 DNA is all that survives: 45 bases in frame from base 1. The junction carries 14 bases between V and J, which are trimmed by 0 bases and 8 bases respectively. Sequencing used an Illumina NovaSeq 6000. TCRalpha and TCRbeta cDNA libraries were built by 5'RACE with constant-segment primers, adding sample barcodes and unique molecular identifiers. Trizol reagent was used to extract RNA from every sample. The libraries were amplified in two PCR steps, and the second step added a second sample barcode and Illumina TruSeq adapters. Sequencing of libraries was performed on an Illumina NovaSeq with 2 x 150 bp paired-end reads. Per the original workflow: With migec v1.2.7, reads were demultiplexed and then collapsed into UMI-guided consensus sequences. Using mixcr v2.1.11, the UMI consensuses were aligned to TRA and TRB V and J templates and assembled into clonotypes. A clonotype was counted as expanded or contracted only when both edgeR and NoisET called the clonotype significant, with the noise models trained on biological replicates. For edgeR calls, the cutoffs were a false discovery rate-adjusted p below 0.01 and a log2 fold-change threshold of 1. As an exploratory analysis of dynamics, max-normalized trajectories of the 1000 most abundant clonotypes were examined by PCA with hierarchical clustering. Separately sequenced CD4+ and CD8+ repertoires were used to assign the CD4 or CD8 phenotype of responding clones. Using fastp at Q25 and MiXCR, TCRdb reprocessed the public reads and kept productive beta chains. Rows are combined by CDR3 protein, so each entry shows the most common genes and DNA. These V and J calls rely on TCRdb rather than the paper's analysis. The sample yields roughly 300,000 distinct CDR3 sequences; around 8% were counted once. The top ten clones comprise about 20% of the sample.

The source is a man younger than 30 who had mild COVID-19 (a few samples of this study predate the infection). The sample titles of this study are shuffled in the database, so cell type and time point are left out; the donor was told from shared clones. Material: PBMCs or a T cell subset sorted from them (not recorded which). Recombination joined TRBV19 with TRBJ2-1; the D gene is possibly TRBD1 or TRBD2, each agreeing over 7 bases. The CDR3 in this case is CASSIDRGRGHEQFF. DNA sequence: TGTGCCAGTAGTATAGATCGAGGGAGGGGGCATGAGCAGTTCTTC.